This is a list of T cell receptor beta chains from one sample in a study of cytomegalovirus exposure and HLA in healthy donors. The assay was immunoSEQ multiplex PCR, and TCRdb's table has in-frame clones only and misses some. The sample shows 150,000 to 250,000 clones, roughly 79% of them seen only once. The sample consisted of PBMCs. All receptors derive from a man in his thirties or forties in good health and CMV-seronegative. Each CDR3 is given with its conserved first and last residue. D genes are given only for firm matches. Where a row states a size, it is once, few, many or the class of an expanded clone; other rows omit it.

CDR3: CASSLLVRAKNIQYF
DNA: TGTGCCAGCAGCTTATTAGTACGAGCCAAAAACATTCAGTACTTC
J: TRBJ2-4
D: NA
size: NA
length: 15
V: TRBV7-2

CDR3: CASSPSGSGTDTQYF
DNA: TGTGCCAGCAGTCCTAGCGGGAGTGGCACAGATACGCAGTATTTT
J: TRBJ2-3
D: TRBD2
size: NA
length: 15
V: TRBV28

CDR3: CASSRRAEVEAFF
DNA: TGTGCCAGCAGCCGCAGGGCAGAGGTTGAAGCTTTCTTT
J: TRBJ1-1
D: NA
size: few
length: 13
V: TRBV7-2

CDR3: CASSVGPSYEQYF
DNA: TGTGCCAGCAGTGTTGGCCCTTCCTACGAGCAGTACTTC
J: TRBJ2-7
D: NA
size: NA
length: 13
V: TRBV2

CDR3: CASSAGGNQETQYF
DNA: TGTGCCAGCAGTGCGGGAGGTAACCAAGAGACCCAGTACTTC
J: TRBJ2-5
D: TRBD2
size: NA
length: 14
V: TRBV6-1

CDR3: CASGTGPYSNQPQHF
DNA: TGTGCCAGCGGGACAGGGCCTTATAGCAATCAGCCCCAGCATTTT
J: TRBJ1-5
D: TRBD1
size: NA
length: 15
V: TRBV10-3

CDR3: CASSDRLAGTNNEQFF
DNA: TGTGCCAGCAGTGACCGGCTAGCGGGAACCAACAATGAGCAGTTCTTC
J: TRBJ2-1
D: TRBD2
size: NA
length: 16
V: TRBV6-4

CDR3: CASTTSRSTDTQYF
DNA: TGTGCCAGCACGACTAGCAGGAGCACAGATACGCAGTATTTT
J: TRBJ2-3
D: TRBD2
size: NA
length: 14
V: TRBV18

CDR3: CSVGGLAEPYEQYF
DNA: TGCAGCGTCGGCGGACTAGCGGAGCCCTACGAGCAGTACTTC
J: TRBJ2-7
D: TRBD2
size: NA
length: 14
V: TRBV29-1

CDR3: CASSRSEASYEQYF
DNA: TGTGCCAGCAGCCGATCAGAGGCGAGCTACGAGCAGTACTTC
J: TRBJ2-7
D: NA
size: NA
length: 14
V: TRBV7-6

CDR3: CASSSRGGDEQFF
DNA: TGTGCCAGCAGTTCTAGGGGCGGGGATGAGCAGTTCTTC
J: TRBJ2-1
D: NA
size: NA
length: 13
V: TRBV28

CDR3: CASSPSRGTTGELFF
DNA: TGTGCCAGCAGCCCCTCCAGGGGGACCACCGGGGAGCTGTTTTTT
J: TRBJ2-2
D: TRBD1
size: NA
length: 15
V: TRBV9

CDR3: CASSEVEGGQPQHF
DNA: TGTGCCAGCAGTGAAGTTGAGGGTGGCCAGCCCCAGCATTTT
J: TRBJ1-5
D: NA
size: NA
length: 14
V: TRBV6-1

CDR3: CASSILTGGHGYTF
DNA: TGTGCCAGTAGTATCCTGACAGGGGGCCATGGCTACACCTTC
J: TRBJ1-2
D: TRBD1
size: NA
length: 14
V: TRBV19

CDR3: CASSQGVYGSSYEQYF
DNA: TGCGCCAGCAGCCAAGGAGTGTATGGGAGCTCCTACGAGCAGTACTTC
J: TRBJ2-7
D: NA
size: NA
length: 16
V: TRBV4-1

CDR3: CASSRRGSPGELFF
DNA: TGTGCCAGCAGCCGCCGAGGATCACCCGGGGAGCTGTTTTTT
J: TRBJ2-2
D: NA
size: NA
length: 14
V: TRBV7-6

CDR3: CASERDGQYF
DNA: TGCGCCAGCGAGCGGGACGGACAGTACTTC
J: TRBJ2-5
D: TRBD2
size: NA
length: 10
V: TRBV10-1

CDR3: CASSQVGGPGGTFGIQYF
DNA: TGCGCCAGCAGCCAGGTGGGGGGGCCGGGAGGGACCTTTGGCATTCAGTACTTC
J: TRBJ2-4
D: TRBD2
size: NA
length: 18
V: TRBV4-1

CDR3: CASSPGTSGRTDTQYF
DNA: TGTGCCAGCAGCCCGGGGACTAGCGGGAGAACAGATACGCAGTATTTT
J: TRBJ2-3
D: TRBD2
size: NA
length: 16
V: TRBV7-9

CDR3: CASRMSSDTDTQYF
DNA: TGCGCCAGCAGGATGTCATCAGACACAGATACGCAGTATTTT
J: TRBJ2-3
D: NA
size: NA
length: 14
V: TRBV5-1

CDR3: CASSLQTMNTEAFF
DNA: TGTGCCAGCTCACTGCAGACTATGAACACTGAAGCTTTCTTT
J: TRBJ1-1
D: NA
size: few
length: 14
V: TRBV18

CDR3: CASTNLAGGSDTQYF
DNA: TGTGCCAGCACTAACCTAGCGGGAGGTTCAGATACGCAGTATTTT
J: TRBJ2-3
D: TRBD2
size: NA
length: 15
V: TRBV28

CDR3: CASSPYGTGNYEQYF
DNA: TGTGCCAGCTCACCTTACGGGACAGGGAACTACGAGCAGTACTTC
J: TRBJ2-7
D: TRBD1
size: NA
length: 15
V: TRBV18

CDR3: CASSPGAVSNQPQHF
DNA: TGCGCCAGCAGCCCCGGTGCGGTTAGCAATCAGCCCCAGCATTTT
J: TRBJ1-5
D: NA
size: many
length: 15
V: TRBV5-1

CDR3: CASSRTGTTYNEQFF
DNA: TGTGCCAGCAGCCGCACCGGGACAACCTACAATGAGCAGTTCTTC
J: TRBJ2-1
D: NA
size: NA
length: 15
V: TRBV7-3

CDR3: CASSLSGQGTGELFF
DNA: TGTGCCAGCAGTTTATCGGGACAGGGCACCGGGGAGCTGTTTTTT
J: TRBJ2-2
D: TRBD1
size: few
length: 15
V: TRBV28

CDR3: CASGPQGSDTQYF
DNA: TGTGCCAGCGGGCCACAGGGGTCAGATACGCAGTATTTT
J: TRBJ2-3
D: TRBD1
size: NA
length: 13
V: TRBV27

CDR3: CASSSTGQANQPQHF
DNA: TGTGCCAGCAGCTCTACCGGACAGGCTAATCAGCCCCAGCATTTT
J: TRBJ1-5
D: TRBD1
size: NA
length: 15
V: TRBV28

CDR3: CATHRDTTLDGYTF
DNA: TGTGCCACCCACCGGGACACGACCCTCGATGGCTACACCTTC
J: TRBJ1-2
D: NA
size: NA
length: 14
V: TRBV2

CDR3: CASSLAGGEGKYF
DNA: TGTGCCAGCAGCTTGGCAGGGGGCGAGGGCAAATATTTT
J: TRBJ2-3
D: TRBD1
size: NA
length: 13
V: TRBV5-4

CDR3: CASGIWTGEDQPQHF
DNA: TGTGCCAGCGGTATCTGGACAGGGGAAGATCAGCCCCAGCATTTT
J: TRBJ1-5
D: TRBD1
size: NA
length: 15
V: TRBV2

CDR3: CASSGWPGYEQYF
DNA: TGTGCCAGTAGTGGTTGGCCGGGCTACGAGCAGTACTTC
J: TRBJ2-7
D: NA
size: NA
length: 13
V: TRBV19

CDR3: CASSPDRVNTEAFF
DNA: TGTGCCAGCAGCCCGGACAGGGTGAACACTGAAGCTTTCTTT
J: TRBJ1-1
D: TRBD1
size: NA
length: 14
V: TRBV11-2

CDR3: CASSLEGAGTGKRATF
DNA: TGTGCCAGCAGCTTGGAGGGGGCCGGGACAGGGAAGCGAGCAACCTTC
J: TRBJ1-2
D: TRBD1
size: NA
length: 16
V: TRBV5-6

CDR3: CASGARQVFDRQFF
DNA: TGTGCCAGCGGAGCTAGACAGGTTTTCGATAGGCAGTTCTTC
J: TRBJ2-1
D: NA
size: NA
length: 14
V: TRBV2

CDR3: CASSLRSDLETQYF
DNA: TGTGCCAGTAGTCTCAGGTCAGATTTGGAGACCCAGTACTTC
J: TRBJ2-5
D: NA
size: NA
length: 14
V: TRBV19

CDR3: CASSFPGFGNTIYF
DNA: TGTGCCAGCAGCTTCCCCGGGTTCGGAAACACCATATATTTT
J: TRBJ1-3
D: NA
size: NA
length: 14
V: TRBV7-2

CDR3: CASSHRTASTDTQYF
DNA: TGTGCCAGCAGCCATAGGACAGCTAGCACAGATACGCAGTATTTT
J: TRBJ2-3
D: NA
size: NA
length: 15
V: TRBV28

CDR3: CASSSPRSEQYF
DNA: TGTGCCAGCAGTTCGCCCCGGAGCGAGCAGTACTTC
J: TRBJ2-7
D: NA
size: few
length: 12
V: TRBV6-5

CDR3: CATSREPLGEGAGELFF
DNA: TGTGCCACCAGCAGAGAGCCCCTAGGGGAAGGTGCCGGGGAGCTGTTTTTT
J: TRBJ2-2
D: NA
size: NA
length: 17
V: TRBV15

CDR3: CASSPGTGPKQFF
DNA: TGTGCCAGCAGTCCCGGGACAGGACCAAAGCAGTTCTTC
J: TRBJ2-1
D: TRBD1
size: NA
length: 13
V: TRBV27

CDR3: CAWKPSLQETQYF
DNA: TGTGCCTGGAAGCCCTCCCTCCAAGAGACCCAGTACTTC
J: TRBJ2-5
D: NA
size: NA
length: 13
V: TRBV30

CDR3: CASSLEGQSNQPQHF
DNA: TGCGCCAGCAGCTTGGAGGGACAGTCCAATCAGCCCCAGCATTTT
J: TRBJ1-5
D: TRBD1
size: NA
length: 15
V: TRBV5-1

CDR3: CARDPGQAATNEKLFF
DNA: TGCGCCAGAGACCCGGGACAGGCTGCAACTAATGAAAAACTGTTTTTT
J: TRBJ1-4
D: TRBD1
size: NA
length: 16
V: TRBV4-1

CDR3: CASRTQGMGTQYF
DNA: TGTGCCAGCAGAACCCAGGGTATGGGGACCCAGTACTTC
J: TRBJ2-5
D: NA
size: NA
length: 13
V: TRBV6-5

CDR3: CASSYDTGELFF
DNA: TGCGCCAGCAGTTATGACACCGGGGAGCTGTTTTTT
J: TRBJ2-2
D: NA
size: NA
length: 12
V: TRBV5-1